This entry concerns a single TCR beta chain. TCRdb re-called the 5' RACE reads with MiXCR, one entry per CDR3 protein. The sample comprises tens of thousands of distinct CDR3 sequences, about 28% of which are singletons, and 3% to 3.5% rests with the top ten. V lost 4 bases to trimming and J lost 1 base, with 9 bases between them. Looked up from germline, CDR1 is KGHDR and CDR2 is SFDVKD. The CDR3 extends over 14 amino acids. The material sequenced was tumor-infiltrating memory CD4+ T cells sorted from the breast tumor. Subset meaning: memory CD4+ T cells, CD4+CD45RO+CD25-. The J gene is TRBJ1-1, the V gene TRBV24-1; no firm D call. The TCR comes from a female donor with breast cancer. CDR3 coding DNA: TGTGCCACCAGTGACTACAATGAGAACACTGAAGCTTTCTTT. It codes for CATSDYNENTEAFF.